The sequence of this T cell receptor beta chain was determined in a study of T cells in Graves' hyperthyroidism and ophthalmopathy (dated by TCRdb to between 2018 and 2021). Background on the whole study: Peripheral blood was collected at initial diagnosis, before any treatment. To identify distinguishing TCR V-J signatures, a discovery cohort of 90 to 100 patients was used, comprising 40 to 45 with Graves' ophthalmopathy and some 60 with stable Graves' hyperthyroidism. Whether ophthalmopathy could be predicted prospectively was tested in an independent validation cohort made up of 18 hyperthyroidism patients plus 17 patients who later progressed to ophthalmopathy. The 100 discovery patients were divided at random into training and test sets in a 7:3 ratio. The study also compared thyroid tissue and blood T-cell repertoires from several Graves' hyperthyroidism patients. After sampling, hyperthyroidism patients received methimazole starting at 30 mg daily, and ophthalmopathy patients received high-dose intravenous methylprednisolone. The paper describes TCR Vbeta CDR3 sequencing of 120 to 150 peripheral blood samples, made up of 43 ophthalmopathy patients, 70 to 75 hyperthyroidism patients and about 17 progressor patients.

At least ten counts were recorded for this clonotype. What antigen it recognizes has not been identified. Within one base of it there is no much larger clone, and no base qualities were kept. According to the germline V gene (reference sequence), CDR1 reads GTSNPN and CDR2 reads SVGIG. V is cut by 2 bases and J by 6 bases, and the space between the germline ends is 17 bases. The CDR3 holds 15 amino acids from the cysteine to the phenylalanine. The kept DNA is CDR3 alone, 45 bases in frame from the first base. TCR beta CDR3 regions were amplified from RNA transcripts. For the first round of RT-PCR on the TCR CDR3, the HTBI primer set was used together with the Qiagen OneStep RT-PCR kit. A second multiplex PCR round built the libraries, followed by size selection and purification. Libraries were sequenced paired-end with 100 bp reads on an Illumina HiSeq2000. In the original analysis: SOAPnuke was used to process the raw data, throwing out any read that contained adapters or uncalled bases, had a mean Phred below 15, or lacked an exact constant-primer or identifier match. COPE v1.2.5 was used to merge the high-quality paired reads, and each unique nucleotide sequence was defined as a clonotype. Clonotypes were aligned to IMGT TRBV, TRBD and TRBJ reference segments using MiTCR v1.1. Analysis was restricted to V-J combinations with a frequency above 0.0001, which covered roughly 99% of repertoires. The TCS score was defined as the ratio of F50 (clonal expansion) to E x V (chaos), calculated using BLOSUM62-based TCRdist between CDR3 peptides within each V-J. Welch's t-statistics and random forest reduced 450 to 600 V-J features to roughly 13, which were used in a naive Bayes classifier (R e1071). The public reads were reprocessed in TCRdb via fastp at Q25 and MiXCR, keeping in-frame beta chains. Entries are consolidated by CDR3 protein sequence, retaining the most common genes and DNA. The V and J calls follow TCRdb's processing rather than the paper's. For this sample there are fewer than 350,000 distinct CDR3 sequences; 21% appear just once. The ten largest clones capture around 50% of the sample.

Stable Graves' hyperthyroidism was defined as no progression to ophthalmopathy during 18 months of follow-up. Hyperthyroidism patients were newly diagnosed, had a disease duration of under 2 months, and were aged 18 to 65 years. The study excluded patients with uncontrolled infections, other autoimmune diseases, pregnancy or lactation. Diagnoses relied on clinical symptoms, serum thyroxine and TRAb, thyroid ultrasound and orbital computed tomography. PBMCs were isolated from about 10 ml of fresh peripheral blood by Ficoll-Paque density gradient centrifugation. Total RNA was extracted using Trizol reagent, and RNA quality was assessed on an Agilent 2100 Bioanalyzer. Overall study results and their limits: In validation, the model predicted progression to ophthalmopathy with approximately 69% sensitivity and approximately 72% specificity, a median of roughly seven months before onset. Ophthalmopathy was separated from stable hyperthyroidism by a 13 V-J signature model, with over 85% sensitivity and roughly 81% specificity obtained in cross-validation and 80%/75% obtained in testing. Most expanded thyroid clonotypes (frequency above 0.001) were also detected in blood, a finding suggesting that blood repertoires may reflect thyroid immune responses. Sample size was not statistically predetermined, and blinding of investigators to group allocation was not performed.

Recombination connected TRBV30 to TRBJ1-5; 6 matching bases give a weak D call of TRBD1. This receptor was identified in a woman in her fifties or sixties with Graves' hyperthyroidism. The sample taken for sequencing was blood. The CDR3: CAWSYRDTWGQPQHF. The nucleotide sequence is given as TGTGCCTGGAGTTACAGGGATACCTGGGGTCAGCCCCAGCATTTT.